This entry describes one T cell receptor (beta chain). The data originate from a study of blood T cell repertoires in COVID-19. The assay was immunoSEQ multiplex PCR, and TCRdb's table has in-frame clones only and misses some. The data contain under 300,000 clones, around 85% of them singletons. The germline V gene encodes CDR1 MDHEN and CDR2 SYDVKM. This CDR3 has 15 amino acids. V was pared by 2 bases and J by 10 bases, with 13 bases of the junction left unmatched. The chain is built from TRBV28 and TRBJ1-1; 7 nucleotides agree with TRBD1. This sequence was found in a woman aged 80 or older with acute or convalescent COVID-19. Material for sequencing was peripheral blood. The CDR3 nucleotides are TGTGCCAGCAGTTTAAGGGCAGGGGGACCCTCAGGAGCTTTCTTT. Its translation: CASSLRAGGPSGAFF.